The clone carrying this T cell receptor beta chain has just one count. The antigen is not known. Sequencing libraries for TCR beta were prepared with iRepertoire HTBI primers and Arm-PCR of CDR3 regions. TCRdb passed the multiplex PCR reads through MiXCR, listing each CDR3 protein once. The data contain some 340,000 distinct CDR3 sequences, approximately 25% of them singletons. The data derive from a study of regulatory T cells in long-lasting Graves disease. Study-level results: Among samples with persistent disease, TRBV28, TRBJ1-2 and TRBJ2-5 were favored.

Germline CDR1 is MDHEN and CDR2 is SYDVKM. V lost 5 bases to trimming and J lost 7 bases, with 21 bases between them. This CDR3 contains 16 residues. Time point here: persistent/refractory GD, antithyroid drugs over 5 years with positive TRAb. The TCR library was made from RNA extracted from PBMCs. The sample here was peripheral blood mononuclear cells (PBMCs), taken when the disease was refractory, from a patient treated with antithyroid drugs. This chain connects TRBV28 to TRBJ2-1, with no clear D. The receptor comes from a woman aged 40 to 50 with Graves disease. The CDR3 protein is CASSPEYGLRRNEQFF. DNA for the CDR3: TGTGCCAGCAGTCCCGAGTACGGGTTACGGCGGAATGAGCAGTTCTTC.